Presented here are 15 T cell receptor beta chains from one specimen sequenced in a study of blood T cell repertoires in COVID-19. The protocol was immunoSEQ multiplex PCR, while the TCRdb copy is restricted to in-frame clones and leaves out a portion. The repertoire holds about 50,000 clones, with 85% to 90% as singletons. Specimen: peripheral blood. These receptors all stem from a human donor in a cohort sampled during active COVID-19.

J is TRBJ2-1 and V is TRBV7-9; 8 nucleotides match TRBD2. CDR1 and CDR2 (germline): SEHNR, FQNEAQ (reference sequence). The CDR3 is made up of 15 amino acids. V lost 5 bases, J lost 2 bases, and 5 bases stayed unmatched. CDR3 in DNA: TGTGCCAGCAGCCGAGCGGGAGACGCCTACAATGAGCAGTTCTTC. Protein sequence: CASSRAGDAYNEQFF.

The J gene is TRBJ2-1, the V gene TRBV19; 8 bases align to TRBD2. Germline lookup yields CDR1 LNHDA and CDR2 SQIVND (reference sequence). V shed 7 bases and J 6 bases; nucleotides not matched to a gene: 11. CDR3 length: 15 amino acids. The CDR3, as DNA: TGTGCCAGTAAATCCAGCGGGAGATTCGGCAATGAGCAGTTCTTC. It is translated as CASKSSGRFGNEQFF.

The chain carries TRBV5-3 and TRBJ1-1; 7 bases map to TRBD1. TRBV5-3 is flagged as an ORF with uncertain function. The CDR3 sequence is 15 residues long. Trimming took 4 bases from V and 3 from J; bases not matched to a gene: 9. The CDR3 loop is CARSVATGRDTEAFF. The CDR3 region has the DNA TGTGCCAGAAGCGTGGCGACAGGGCGGGACACTGAAGCTTTCTTT.

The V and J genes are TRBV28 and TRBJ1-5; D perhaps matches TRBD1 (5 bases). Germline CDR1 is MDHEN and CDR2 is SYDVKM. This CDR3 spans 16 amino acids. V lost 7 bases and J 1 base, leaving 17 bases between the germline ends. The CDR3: CASTTTGGGSNQPQHF. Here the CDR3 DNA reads TGTGCCAGCACTACGACCGGGGGTGGGAGCAATCAGCCCCAGCATTTT.

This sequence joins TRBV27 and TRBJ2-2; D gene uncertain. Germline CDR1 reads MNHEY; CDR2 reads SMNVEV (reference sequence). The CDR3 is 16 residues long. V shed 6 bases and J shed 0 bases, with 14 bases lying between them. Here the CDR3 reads CASSLVAPPNTGELFF. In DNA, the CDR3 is TGTGCCAGCAGCCTAGTGGCTCCCCCGAACACCGGGGAGCTGTTTTTT.

In DNA form, the CDR3 reads TGTGCCAGCAGCTTAGGAGGGAGAAGAGAAAAACTGTTTTTT. The encoded protein is CASSLGGRREKLFF. The chain employs TRBV5-4 and TRBJ1-4; D gene unclear. Germline V gene data show CDR1 as SGHNT and CDR2 as YYREEE (reference sequence). The CDR3 length is 14 residues. V dropped 2 bases and J dropped 8 bases, with 13 bases sitting between them.

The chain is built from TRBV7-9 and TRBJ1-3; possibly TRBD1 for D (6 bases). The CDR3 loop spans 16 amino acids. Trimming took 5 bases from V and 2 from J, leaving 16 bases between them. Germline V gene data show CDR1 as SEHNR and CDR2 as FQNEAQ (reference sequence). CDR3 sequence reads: CASSPQPGAAGNTIYF. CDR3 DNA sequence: TGTGCCAGCAGCCCCCAACCAGGGGCTGCTGGAAACACCATATATTTT.

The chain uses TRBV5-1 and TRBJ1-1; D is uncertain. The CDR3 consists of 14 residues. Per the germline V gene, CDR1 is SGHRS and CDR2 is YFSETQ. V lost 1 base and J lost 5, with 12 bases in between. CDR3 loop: CASSLSDGWTEAFF. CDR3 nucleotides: TGCGCCAGCAGCTTGTCAGACGGGTGGACTGAAGCTTTCTTT.

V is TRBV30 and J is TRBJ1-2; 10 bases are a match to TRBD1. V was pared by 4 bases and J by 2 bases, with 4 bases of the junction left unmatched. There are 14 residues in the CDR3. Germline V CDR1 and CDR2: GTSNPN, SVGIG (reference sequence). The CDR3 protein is CAWTRTGGNYGYTF. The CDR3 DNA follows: TGTGCCTGGACCCGGACAGGGGGAAACTATGGCTACACCTTC.

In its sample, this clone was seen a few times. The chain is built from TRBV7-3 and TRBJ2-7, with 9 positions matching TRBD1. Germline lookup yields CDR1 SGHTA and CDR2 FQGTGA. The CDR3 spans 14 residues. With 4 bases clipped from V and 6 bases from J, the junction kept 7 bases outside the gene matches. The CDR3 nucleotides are TGTGCCAGCAGCTCTCCCGGGACAGGGTCCGAGCAGTACTTC. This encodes CASSSPGTGSEQYF.

Here the CDR3 DNA reads TGTGCCAGCAGCTTTACCGCCGGGACTAGCGACTACAATGAGCAGTTCTTC. Translated: CASSFTAGTSDYNEQFF. The V gene is TRBV5-4, the J gene TRBJ2-1, with 10 nucleotides matching TRBD2. CDR1 and CDR2 (germline): SGHNT, YYREEE (reference sequence). V trimming: 2 bases; J trimming: 3 bases; junction bases outside the gene matches: 8. This CDR3 is 17 amino acids long.

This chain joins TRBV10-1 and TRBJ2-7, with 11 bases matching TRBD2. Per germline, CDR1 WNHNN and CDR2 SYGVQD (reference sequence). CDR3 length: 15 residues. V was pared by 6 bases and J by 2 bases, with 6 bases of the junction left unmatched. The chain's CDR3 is CASSLTSGSPYEQYV. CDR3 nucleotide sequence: TGCGCCAGCAGCTTAACTAGCGGGAGCCCCTACGAGCAGTACGTC.

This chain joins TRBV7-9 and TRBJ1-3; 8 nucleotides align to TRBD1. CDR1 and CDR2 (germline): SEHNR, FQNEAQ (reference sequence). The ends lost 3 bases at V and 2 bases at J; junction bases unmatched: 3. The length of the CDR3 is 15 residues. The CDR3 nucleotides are TGTGCCAGCAGCTTTGGGACAGGTGCTGGAAACACCATATATTTT. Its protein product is CASSFGTGAGNTIYF.

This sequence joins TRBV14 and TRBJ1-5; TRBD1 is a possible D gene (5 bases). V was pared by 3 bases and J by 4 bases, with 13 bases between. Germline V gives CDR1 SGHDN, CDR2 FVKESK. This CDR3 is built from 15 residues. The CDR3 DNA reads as TGTGCCAGCAGCCACATCGTTACAGGTAATCAGCCCCAGCATTTT. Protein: CASSHIVTGNQPQHF.

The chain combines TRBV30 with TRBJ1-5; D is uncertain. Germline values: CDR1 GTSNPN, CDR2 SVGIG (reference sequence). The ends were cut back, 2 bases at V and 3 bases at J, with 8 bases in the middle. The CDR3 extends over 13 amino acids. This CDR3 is CAWSRGDNQPQHF. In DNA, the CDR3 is TGTGCCTGGAGTCGCGGGGACAATCAGCCCCAGCATTTT.